These 30 T cell receptor beta chains share one sample of origin, sequenced in a study of identical twins. TCRdb itself ran the 5' RACE reads through MiXCR, one entry per CDR3 protein. The table has 540,000 or so distinct CDR3 sequences, around 22% seen once; the top ten hold more than 0.4%. These data were also filed under a second study, of yellow fever vaccine responses in identical twins.

Sequenced material: CD4+ T cells sorted from blood. Source of these receptors: a young woman in good health.

This clonotype was seen ten or more times. The chain recombines TRBV24-1 with TRBJ2-5; maybe TRBD2 (6 bases). The CDR3 extends over 12 amino acids. V was cut by 9 bases and J by 1 base, with 8 bases left in between. Per the germline V gene, CDR1 is KGHDR and CDR2 is SFDVKD. CDR3 in DNA: TGTGCCACCGGGGGGATCCAAGAGACCCAGTACTTC. Translated: CATGGIQETQYF.

The V and J genes are TRBV6-1 and TRBJ1-5; no clear D gene. The V gene lost 5 bases and the J gene lost 0 bases, with 11 bases spanning the gap. The CDR3 length is 15 residues. Germline loops: CDR1 MNHNS, CDR2 SASEGT. The CDR3 here is CASSTTEYSNQPQHF. The CDR3 nucleotides read TGTGCCAGCAGTACCACAGAGTATAGCAATCAGCCCCAGCATTTT.

The chain has TRBV2 and TRBJ2-7; 11 bases match TRBD2. The CDR3 has 17 amino acids. Germline V lookup: CDR1 SNHLY, CDR2 FYNNEI. Trimming removed 2 bases from V and 2 bases from J; junction bases left unmatched: 8. The CDR3 DNA reads as TGTGCCAGCAGTGAAAGGCTAGCGGGAGGATTGACCTACGAGCAGTACTTC. Translation: CASSERLAGGLTYEQYF.

V is TRBV7-9 and J is TRBJ1-1; D may be TRBD1 (6 bases). Germline CDR1 SEHNR, CDR2 FQNEAQ (reference sequence). Trimming shortened V by 5 bases and J by 4 bases, and 23 bases separated the two germline ends. CDR3 length equals 17 residues. The CDR3 is CASSPGRRDTMSTEAFF. The CDR3 DNA sequence: TGTGCCAGCAGCCCCGGACGCAGGGACACTATGAGCACTGAAGCTTTCTTT.

A few counts support this clonotype. The chain is built from TRBV20-1 and TRBJ2-5; 16 bases are a match to TRBD2. The germline CDR1 and CDR2 sequences are DFQATT and SNEGSKA (reference sequence). This CDR3 has 15 amino acids. J lost 5 bases, V lost 3 bases, and 3 bases had no gene match. The chain's CDR3 is CSARGLAGGRETQYF. As DNA, the CDR3 is TGCAGTGCTAGGGGACTAGCGGGGGGGCGGGAGACCCAGTACTTC.

This clonotype was found a few times. The rearrangement links TRBV20-1 to TRBJ2-1; 11 positions match TRBD2. Germline CDR1 reads DFQATT; CDR2 reads SNEGSKA (reference sequence). CDR3 length: 14 amino acids. CDR3 region: CSGTTSGSFNEQFF. The CDR3 nucleotides are TGCAGCGGTACTACTAGCGGGAGTTTCAATGAGCAGTTCTTC.

The chain is built from TRBV2 and TRBJ2-1; 9 positions match TRBD1. Germline CDR1 is SNHLY and CDR2 is FYNNEI. V trimming: 7 bases; J trimming: 4 bases; junction bases outside the gene matches: 14. The CDR3 spans 17 residues. CDR3 loop: CASIVPGQGSRYNEQFF. For the CDR3, the DNA is TGTGCCAGCATCGTCCCGGGACAGGGTTCGAGGTACAATGAGCAGTTCTTC. Full variable domain (missing parts from reference TRBV2 and TRBJ2-1): EPEVTQTPSHQVTQMGQEVILRCVPISNHLYFYWYRQILGQKVEFLVSFYNNEISEKSEIFDDQFSVERPDGSNFTLKIRSTKLEDSAMYFCASIVPGQGSRYNEQFFGPGTRLTVL.

In this sample, this clonotype turned up a few times. V is TRBV20-1 and J is TRBJ1-5; a weak D match, TRBD1 (5 bases). The CDR3 is 12 amino acids. Trimming took off 0 bases at V and 6 bases at J, with 6 bases between the two ends. Germline V CDR1 and CDR2: DFQATT, SNEGSKA (reference sequence). The CDR3 here is CSAREGVQPQHF. CDR3 DNA sequence: TGCAGTGCTAGAGAAGGGGTTCAGCCCCAGCATTTT.

This clonotype was counted many times. The chain uses TRBV20-1 and TRBJ2-4; the D call may be TRBD1 or TRBD2 (5 bases each). The V end lost 6 bases, the J end lost 8 bases, and 20 bases lay between the germline ends. The CDR3 totals 14 residues. CDR1 and CDR2 (germline): DFQATT, SNEGSKA (reference sequence). This CDR3 reads CSARGLGRVDIQYF. Here the CDR3 DNA reads TGCAGTGCACGGGGCCTGGGAAGGGTGGACATTCAGTACTTC.

In DNA form, the CDR3 reads TGTGCCAGCAGCATCAGCGGGGGGGCCCTCTCTTCGGAGCTGTTTTTT. Translated, it gives CASSISGGALSSELFF. The V and J genes are TRBV6-1 and TRBJ2-2; 10 bases fit TRBD2. The V and J ends lost 6 bases and 10 bases, in that order; junction bases with no gene match: 14. Per germline, CDR1 MNHNS and CDR2 SASEGT. The CDR3 totals 16 residues.

This chain uses TRBV20-1 with TRBJ2-2; D remains unclear. V lost 0 bases, J lost 2 bases, and 13 bases lay in between. The germline V gene encodes CDR1 DFQATT and CDR2 SNEGSKA (reference sequence). The CDR3 sequence is 16 residues long. CDR3 coding DNA: TGCAGTGCTAGAGATATCCTCAGGACCAACACCGGGGAGCTGTTTTTT. This sequence encodes CSARDILRTNTGELFF.

The chain recombines TRBV12-3 or TRBV12-4 with TRBJ2-7; the D is unclear. The CDR3 is 13 amino acids. Trimming cost V 4 bases and J 2 bases, with 9 bases left between them. This CDR3 is CASSWAPTYEQYF. The CDR3 DNA sequence: TGTGCCAGCAGTTGGGCCCCGACCTACGAGCAGTACTTC.

The chain has TRBV21-1 and TRBJ2-7; TRBD1 is the table's D call, not checked against the DNA. TRBV21-1 is described as a pseudogene. The CDR3 runs to 15 residues. The CDR3 region is CANLIQGTPQGEQYF. In DNA form, the CDR3 reads TGTGCCAACCTAATCCAGGGGACCCCACAAGGGGAGCAGTACTTC.

This clonotype was found a few times. The V and J genes are TRBV7-6 and TRBJ2-2; D ambiguous. This CDR3 spans 18 amino acids. The germline V and J ends were trimmed by 5 bases and 0 bases, with 19 bases remaining between them. Germline V lookup: CDR1 SGHVS, CDR2 FNYEAQ. CDR3 coding DNA: TGTGCCAGCAGCCTCCCCAAAAAGACGGATCCGAACACCGGGGAGCTGTTTTTT. Its protein product is CASSLPKKTDPNTGELFF.

V usage is TRBV10-3 and J usage is TRBJ1-1; tentatively, D is TRBD1 (5 bases). V lost 4 bases and J lost 6, with 15 bases in between. CDR1 is ENHRY and CDR2 is SYGVKD in the germline V gene. The CDR3 runs 14 residues. Here the CDR3 reads CAISGGQGMAEAFF. As DNA, the CDR3 is TGTGCCATCAGTGGGGGCCAGGGCATGGCTGAAGCTTTCTTT.

J is TRBJ2-5 and V is TRBV3-1; tentative D call: TRBD2 (5 bases). Deletions cut 0 bases from V and 7 bases from J, with 9 bases between. The CDR3 extends over 13 amino acids. Looked up from germline, CDR1 is LGHDT and CDR2 is YNNKEL (reference sequence). CDR3 sequence: CASSQDVGRTQYF. The CDR3, as DNA: TGTGCCAGCAGCCAAGATGTAGGGAGGACCCAGTACTTC.

This chain connects TRBV10-3 to TRBJ2-3; 10 bases line up with TRBD1. Germline assignment: CDR1 ENHRY and CDR2 SYGVKD. The CDR3 totals 15 residues. Trimming cost V 6 bases and J 6 bases; bases outside gene matches: 9. The CDR3 bases are TGTGCCATCAGCGCCGGGACAGGGGTGAAGGATACGCAGTATTTT. This sequence encodes CAISAGTGVKDTQYF.

This clonotype has more than one count but fewer than ten. The genes are TRBV11-3 and TRBJ2-2; D unresolved. CDR1 and CDR2 (germline): SGHNT, YENEEA. CDR3 length: 12 residues. Trimming stripped 3 bases from V and 7 bases from J, with 6 bases between. The DNA for the CDR3 is TGTGCCAGCAGCTTGGGATTCGGGGAGCTGTTTTTT. It codes for CASSLGFGELFF. The full variable domain, with the rest looked up from reference TRBV11-3 and TRBJ2-2, is EAGVVQSPRYKIIEKKQPVAFWCNPISGHNTLYWYLQNLGQGPELLIRYENEEAVDDSQLPKDRFSAERLKGVDSTLKIQPAELGDSAVYLCASSLGFGELFFGEGSRLTVL.

Only a few counts were recorded for this clonotype. The chain has TRBV10-3 and TRBJ2-7; D remains ambiguous. V lost 0 bases to trimming and J lost 2 bases, with 5 bases between them. Germline V gene sequence: CDR1 ENHRY, CDR2 SYGVKD. The CDR3 loop spans 13 amino acids. CDR3 protein: CAISESITYEQYV. The CDR3 nucleotides read TGTGCCATCAGTGAGTCGATTACCTACGAGCAGTACGTC.

This clonotype was counted a few times. CDR3 protein: CASRGRLTMPYEQYF. CDR3 nucleotide sequence: TGTGCCAGCAGAGGACGGTTGACTATGCCCTACGAGCAGTACTTC. J is TRBJ2-7 and V is TRBV28, with a weak D call TRBD2 (5 bases). In germline, CDR1 is MDHEN, CDR2 SYDVKM. The CDR3 extends over 15 amino acids. The V gene lost 6 bases and the J gene lost 2 bases, with 17 bases spanning the gap.

The chain recombines TRBV11-3 with TRBJ2-1, with D maybe TRBD2 (5 bases). Trimming removed 5 bases from V and 4 bases from J, with 9 bases in between. The CDR3 covers 13 residues. In germline, CDR1 is SGHNT, CDR2 YENEEA. CDR3 loop: CASSREGYNEQFF. The DNA of the CDR3 is TGTGCCAGCAGCCGTGAGGGATACAATGAGCAGTTCTTC.

This clonotype has at least ten counts. The V gene is TRBV19, the J gene TRBJ1-2; TRBD1 might be the D (6 bases). CDR1 is LNHDA, CDR2 SQIVND, per germline (reference sequence). V lost 5 bases, J lost 4 bases, and 17 bases lay in between. This CDR3 has 15 amino acids. The CDR3 sequence: CASSPSTGTGYGYTF. In DNA, the CDR3 is TGTGCCAGTAGTCCCTCAACAGGGACCGGCTATGGCTACACCTTC.

V usage is TRBV24-1 and J usage is TRBJ2-6; TRBD1 might be the D (5 bases). The CDR3 contains 16 residues. V lost 7 bases, J lost 2 bases, and 14 bases lay in between. In germline, CDR1 is KGHDR, CDR2 SFDVKD. CDR3 residues: CATRGEQTAGANVLTF. CDR3 nucleotide sequence: TGTGCCACCAGAGGGGAACAGACTGCTGGGGCCAACGTCCTGACTTTC.

The chain recombines TRBV27 with TRBJ2-3; 7 bases line up with TRBD1. Germline lookup yields CDR1 MNHEY and CDR2 SMNVEV (reference sequence). The trim removed 3 bases at V and 6 bases at J, leaving 6 bases unmatched. The CDR3 is 14 residues long. The CDR3, as DNA: TGTGCCAGCAGTTTCCTCGGGACAGCCGATACGCAGTATTTT. Translating it yields CASSFLGTADTQYF.

This clonotype appeared a few times. This sequence joins TRBV20-1 and TRBJ2-5; 8 nucleotides agree with TRBD2. With V trimmed by 2 bases and J by 4 bases, 9 bases remained unmatched. In germline, CDR1 is DFQATT, CDR2 SNEGSKA (reference sequence). The CDR3 has 15 amino acids. The chain's CDR3 is CSARSEVAGTETQYF. The CDR3 region has the DNA TGCAGTGCTAGATCAGAGGTAGCGGGAACAGAGACCCAGTACTTC.

The chain employs TRBV24-1 and TRBJ2-1; 8 bases are shared with TRBD2. Germline trimming cut 1 base from V and 7 bases from J; bases unmatched to any gene: 17. The CDR3 totals 19 residues. Per the germline V gene, CDR1 is KGHDR and CDR2 is SFDVKD. CDR3 coding DNA: TGTGCCACCAGTGATTTCTGGCTAGCGGGCTCCCCGCGGGAAAATGAGCAGTTCTTC. Translating it yields CATSDFWLAGSPRENEQFF.

This clonotype was seen more than once but under ten times. The rearrangement joins TRBV6-1 to TRBJ2-3; perhaps D is TRBD1 or TRBD2 (5 bases each). CDR1 and CDR2 (germline): MNHNS, SASEGT. The CDR3 sequence is 15 residues long. Deletions cut 6 bases from V and 1 base from J, with 14 bases between. The CDR3 sequence: CASSQLGPRTDTQYF. CDR3 sequence (DNA): TGTGCCAGCAGCCAACTGGGACCCCGCACAGATACGCAGTATTTT.

The rearrangement joins TRBV28 to TRBJ2-7; D might be TRBD2 (6 bases). Between the trimmed V and J ends, which lost 6 bases and 2 bases, there was a span of 11 bases. This CDR3 is built from 13 residues. Germline V lookup: CDR1 MDHEN, CDR2 SYDVKM. The CDR3 loop reads CASRSEGPYEQYF. The CDR3 DNA reads as TGTGCCAGCAGGTCGGAGGGCCCCTACGAGCAGTACTTC.

This clonotype was observed a few times. The chain links TRBV20-1 to TRBJ1-2, with 10 bases that match TRBD1. Germline lookup yields CDR1 DFQATT and CDR2 SNEGSKA (reference sequence). CDR3 length: 15 residues. J was trimmed by 6 bases and V by 5 bases; bases with no gene match: 12. The CDR3 reads CSAAQTGGAEDGYTF. CDR3 nucleotides: TGCAGTGCTGCACAGACAGGGGGCGCTGAAGATGGCTACACCTTC.

The chain recombines TRBV7-9 with TRBJ1-1; D gene uncertain. The ends were cut back, 5 bases at V and 3 bases at J, with 13 bases in the middle. The length of the CDR3 is 14 residues. Per germline, CDR1 SEHNR and CDR2 FQNEAQ (reference sequence). The CDR3 nucleotides are TGTGCCAGCAGCCCCTCCCGGCGGGACACTGAAGCTTTCTTT. This sequence encodes CASSPSRRDTEAFF. Full variable domain (outside the CDR3, taken from reference TRBV7-9 and TRBJ1-1): DTGVSQNPRHKITKRGQNVTFRCDPISEHNRLYWYRQTLGQGPEFLTYFQNEAQLEKSRLLSDRFSAERPKGSFSTLEIQRTEQGDSAMYLCASSPSRRDTEAFFGQGTRLTVV.